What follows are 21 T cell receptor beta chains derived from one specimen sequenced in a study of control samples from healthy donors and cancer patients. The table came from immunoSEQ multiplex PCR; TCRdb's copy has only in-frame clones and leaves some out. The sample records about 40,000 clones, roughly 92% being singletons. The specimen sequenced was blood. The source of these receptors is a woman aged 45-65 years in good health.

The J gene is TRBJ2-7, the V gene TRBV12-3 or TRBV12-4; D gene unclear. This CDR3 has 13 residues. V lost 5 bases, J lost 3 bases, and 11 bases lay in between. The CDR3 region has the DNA TGTGCCAGCAGTCTAATCGACAACTACGAGCAGTACTTC. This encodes CASSLIDNYEQYF.

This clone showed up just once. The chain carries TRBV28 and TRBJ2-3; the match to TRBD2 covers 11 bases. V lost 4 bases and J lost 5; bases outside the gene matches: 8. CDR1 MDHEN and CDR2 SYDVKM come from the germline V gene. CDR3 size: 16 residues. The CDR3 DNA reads TGTGCCAGCAGTTCTCCTAGCGGGGGGCGAGGAGATACGCAGTATTTT. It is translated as CASSSPSGGRGDTQYF.

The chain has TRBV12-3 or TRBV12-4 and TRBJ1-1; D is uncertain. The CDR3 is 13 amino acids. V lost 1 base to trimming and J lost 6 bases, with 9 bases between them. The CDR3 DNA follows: TGTGCCAGCAGTTTAGGTCCGGGGTCTGAAGCTTTCTTT. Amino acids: CASSLGPGSEAFF.

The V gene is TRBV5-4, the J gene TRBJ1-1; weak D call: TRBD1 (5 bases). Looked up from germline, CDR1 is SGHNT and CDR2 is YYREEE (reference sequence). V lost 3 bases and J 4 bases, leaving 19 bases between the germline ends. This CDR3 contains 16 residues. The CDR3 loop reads CASSYPPIGAGTEAFF. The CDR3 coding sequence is TGTGCCAGCAGCTACCCGCCAATCGGGGCAGGCACTGAAGCTTTCTTT.

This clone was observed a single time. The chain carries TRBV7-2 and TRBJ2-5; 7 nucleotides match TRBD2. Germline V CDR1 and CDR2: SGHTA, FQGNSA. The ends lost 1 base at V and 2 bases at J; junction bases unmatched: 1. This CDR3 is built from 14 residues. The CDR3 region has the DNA TGTGCCAGCAGCTTAGTGGGGGGGCAAGAGACCCAGTACTTC. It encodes CASSLVGGQETQYF.

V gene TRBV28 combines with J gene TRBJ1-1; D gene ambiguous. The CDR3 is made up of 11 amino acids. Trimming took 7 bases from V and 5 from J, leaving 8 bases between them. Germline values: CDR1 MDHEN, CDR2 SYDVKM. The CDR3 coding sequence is TGTGCCAGCAACGCACGGACTGAAGCTTTCTTT. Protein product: CASNARTEAFF.

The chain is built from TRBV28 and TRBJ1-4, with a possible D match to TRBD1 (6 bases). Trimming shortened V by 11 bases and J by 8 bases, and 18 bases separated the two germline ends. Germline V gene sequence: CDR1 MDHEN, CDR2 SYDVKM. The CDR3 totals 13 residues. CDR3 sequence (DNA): TGTGCCTCTAAGCAGACAGGTCGGGAAAAACTGTTTTTT. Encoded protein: CASKQTGREKLFF.

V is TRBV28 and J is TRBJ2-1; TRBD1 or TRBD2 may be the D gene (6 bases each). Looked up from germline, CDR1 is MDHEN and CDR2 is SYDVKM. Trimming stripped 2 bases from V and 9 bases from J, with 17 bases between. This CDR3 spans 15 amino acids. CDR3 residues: CASSLPVSGGGEQFF. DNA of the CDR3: TGTGCCAGCAGTTTACCCGTTTCCGGAGGGGGTGAGCAGTTCTTC.

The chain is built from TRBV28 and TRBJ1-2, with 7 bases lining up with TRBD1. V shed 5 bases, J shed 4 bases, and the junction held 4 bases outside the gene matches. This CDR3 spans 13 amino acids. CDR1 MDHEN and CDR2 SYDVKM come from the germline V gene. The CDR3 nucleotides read TGTGCCAGCAGTAGCGACAGGGCCTATGGCTACACCTTC. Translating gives CASSSDRAYGYTF.

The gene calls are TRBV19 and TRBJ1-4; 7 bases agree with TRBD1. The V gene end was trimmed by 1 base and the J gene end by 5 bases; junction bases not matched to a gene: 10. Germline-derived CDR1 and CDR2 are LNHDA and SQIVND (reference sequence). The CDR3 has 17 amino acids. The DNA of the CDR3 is TGTGCCAGTAGTATAGGAAGAGCGGACAGGCGGAATGAAAAACTGTTTTTT. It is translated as CASSIGRADRRNEKLFF.

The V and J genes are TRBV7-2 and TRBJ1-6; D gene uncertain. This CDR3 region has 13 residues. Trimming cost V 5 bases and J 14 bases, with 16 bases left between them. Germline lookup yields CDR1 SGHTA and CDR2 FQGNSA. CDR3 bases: TGTGCCAGCAGCCCCGAGGCGTTCGGCTCCCTCCACTTT. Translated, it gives CASSPEAFGSLHF.

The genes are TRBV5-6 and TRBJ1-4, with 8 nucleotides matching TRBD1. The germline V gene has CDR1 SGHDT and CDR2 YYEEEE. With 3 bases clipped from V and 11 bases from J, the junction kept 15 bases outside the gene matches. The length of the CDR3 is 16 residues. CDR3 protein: CASSYGTGGDPGKLFF. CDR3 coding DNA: TGTGCCAGCAGCTACGGGACAGGTGGGGACCCCGGGAAACTGTTTTTT. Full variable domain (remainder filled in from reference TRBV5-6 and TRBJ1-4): DAGVTQSPTHLIKTRGQQVTLRCSPKSGHDTVSWYQQALGQGPQFIFQYYEEEERQRGNFPDRFSGHQFPNYSSELNVNALLLGDSALYLCASSYGTGGDPGKLFFGSGTQLSVL.

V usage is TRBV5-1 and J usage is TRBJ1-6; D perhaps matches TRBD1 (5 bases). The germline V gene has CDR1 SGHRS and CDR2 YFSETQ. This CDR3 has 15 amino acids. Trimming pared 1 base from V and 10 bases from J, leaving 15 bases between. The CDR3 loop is CASSLTAGARSPLHF. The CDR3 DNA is TGCGCCAGCAGCTTGACCGCTGGGGCCAGATCACCCCTCCACTTT.

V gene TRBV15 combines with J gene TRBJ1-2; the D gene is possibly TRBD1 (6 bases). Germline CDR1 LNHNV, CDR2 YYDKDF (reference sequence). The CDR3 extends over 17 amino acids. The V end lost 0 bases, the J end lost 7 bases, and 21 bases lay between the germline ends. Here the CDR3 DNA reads TGTGCCACCAGCAGAGATGGGCAGGGGTACCAACTGAGTGGCTACACCTTC. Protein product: CATSRDGQGYQLSGYTF.

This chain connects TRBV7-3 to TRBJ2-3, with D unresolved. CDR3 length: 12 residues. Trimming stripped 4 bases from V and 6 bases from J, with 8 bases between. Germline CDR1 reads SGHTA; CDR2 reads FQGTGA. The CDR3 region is CASSSYQDTQYF. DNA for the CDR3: TGTGCCAGCAGCTCTTATCAGGATACGCAGTATTTT.

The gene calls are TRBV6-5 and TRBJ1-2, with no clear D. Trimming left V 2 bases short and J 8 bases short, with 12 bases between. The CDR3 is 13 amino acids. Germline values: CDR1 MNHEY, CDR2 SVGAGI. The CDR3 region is CASSYRVSGGYTF. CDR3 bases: TGTGCCAGCAGTTACCGGGTCTCTGGCGGCTACACCTTC.

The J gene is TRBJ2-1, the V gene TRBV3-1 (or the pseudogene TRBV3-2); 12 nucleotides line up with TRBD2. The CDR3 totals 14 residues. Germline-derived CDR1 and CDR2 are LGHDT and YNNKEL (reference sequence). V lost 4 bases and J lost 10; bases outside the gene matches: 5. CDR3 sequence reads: CASSPSGGAEEQFF. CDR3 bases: TGTGCCAGCAGCCCTAGCGGGGGGGCCGAAGAGCAGTTCTTC.

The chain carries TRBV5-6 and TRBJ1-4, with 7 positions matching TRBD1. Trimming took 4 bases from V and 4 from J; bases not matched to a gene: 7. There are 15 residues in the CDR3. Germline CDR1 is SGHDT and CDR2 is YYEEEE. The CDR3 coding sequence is TGTGCCAGCAGCGGTGGGACAGACCTTAATGAAAAACTGTTTTTT. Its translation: CASSGGTDLNEKLFF.

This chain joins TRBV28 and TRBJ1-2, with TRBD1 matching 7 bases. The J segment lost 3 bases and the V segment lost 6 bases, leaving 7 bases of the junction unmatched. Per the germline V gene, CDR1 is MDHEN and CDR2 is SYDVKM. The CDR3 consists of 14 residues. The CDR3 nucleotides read TGTGCCAGCAGCAGGACAGGTTCCCACTATGGCTACACCTTC. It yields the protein CASSRTGSHYGYTF.

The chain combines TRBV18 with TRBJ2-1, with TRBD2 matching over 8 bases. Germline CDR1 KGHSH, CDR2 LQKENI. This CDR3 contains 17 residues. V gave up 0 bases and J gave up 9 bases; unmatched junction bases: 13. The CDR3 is CASSPPFTPRGGGEQFF. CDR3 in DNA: TGTGCCAGCTCACCACCGTTTACCCCACGGGGGGGCGGTGAGCAGTTCTTC.

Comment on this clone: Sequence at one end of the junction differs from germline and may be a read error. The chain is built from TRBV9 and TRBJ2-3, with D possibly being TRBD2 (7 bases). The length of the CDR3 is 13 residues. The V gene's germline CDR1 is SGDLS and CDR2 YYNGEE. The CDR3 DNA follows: TGCTTAAAAGGGGGGGCTAGCACAGATACGCAGTATTTT. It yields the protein CLKGGASTDTQYF.